This T cell receptor (beta chain) was recorded in a study of PD-1 blockade in classical Hodgkin lymphoma. Whole-study results and caveats: Relapsed/refractory patients reportedly had lower baseline diversity than newly diagnosed patients. The authors have not defined what causes the repertoire differences, possibly disease activity or prior therapy.

The time point denotes: newly diagnosed, previously untreated cHL patient sample. Through magnetic negative selection, CD8+ T cells were separated from PBMCs that had been thawed. Newly diagnosed, untreated classical Hodgkin lymphoma PBMCs served as comparison. Comment on this clone: Its specificity is unknown.

The CDR3 is made up of 16 amino acids. The table came from immunoSEQ multiplex PCR; TCRdb's copy has only in-frame clones and leaves some out. The sample carries fewer than 13,000 clones, 85% to 90% recorded once. Source material: CD8+ T cells from blood. The V and J genes are TRBV21-1 and TRBJ2-5; the table calls TRBD2, which could not be checked here. TRBV21-1 is a documented pseudogene. The sequence derives from a human donor with classical Hodgkin lymphoma. CDR3 DNA sequence: TGTGCCAGCAGCCTCGGACTAGCCCAGTACCAAGAGACCCAGTACTTC. Residues: CASSLGLAQYQETQYF.